The 21 T cell receptor beta chains listed next were all sequenced from one sample in a study of shared clonotypes between healthy human individuals. CD8 cells classed as naive were CD45RO-negative and positively selected for CCR7, excluding terminally differentiated effector memory CD45RA+ cells. TCRdb's copy holds only in-frame clones and misses some; the assay was immunoSEQ multiplex PCR. This table has about 680,000 clones, about 91% appearing once. Sequenced: naive CD8+ T cells sorted from blood. The receptors stem from a man aged 30 to 45 in good health.

The chain links TRBV9 to TRBJ2-2; 10 bases are a match to TRBD1. The CDR3 runs to 15 residues. The trim removed 3 bases at V and 6 bases at J, leaving 5 bases unmatched. Germline V gives CDR1 SGDLS, CDR2 YYNGEE. The CDR3 is CASSGQGAPPGELFF. The CDR3 nucleotides are TGTGCCAGCAGCGGACAGGGGGCGCCACCCGGGGAGCTGTTTTTT.

The V call is TRBV11-2, the J call TRBJ2-2; 12 nucleotides agree with TRBD2. V shed 5 bases, J shed 5 bases, and the junction held 9 bases outside the gene matches. CDR3 length: 17 residues. The germline V gene has CDR1 SGHAT and CDR2 FQNNGV. CDR3 sequence: CASSPTTSGSSTGELFF. CDR3 in DNA: TGTGCCAGCAGCCCTACGACTAGCGGGAGTTCAACCGGGGAGCTGTTTTTT.

The chain employs TRBV6-1 and TRBJ2-7; no reliable D call. V gave up 2 bases and J gave up 0 bases, with 11 bases separating them. This CDR3 region has 15 residues. Germline V CDR1 and CDR2: MNHNS, SASEGT. The CDR3 region is CASSEWPGSSYEQYF. In DNA, the CDR3 is TGTGCCAGCAGTGAATGGCCAGGAAGCTCCTACGAGCAGTACTTC.

V usage is TRBV6-1 and J usage is TRBJ1-1, with D unresolved. There are 15 residues in the CDR3. Trimming took 2 bases from V and 4 from J, leaving 14 bases between them. From germline, CDR1 is MNHNS and CDR2 SASEGT. CDR3 residues: CASSEQFAEPTEAFF. For the CDR3, the DNA is TGTGCCAGCAGTGAACAGTTTGCGGAACCCACTGAAGCTTTCTTT.

This clone came up once. The J gene is TRBJ1-1, the V gene TRBV5-8; no firm D call. Germline CDR1 and CDR2: SGHTS and YDEGEE. Trimming shortened V by 2 bases and J by 5 bases, and 19 bases separated the two germline ends. The CDR3 sequence is 16 residues long. The CDR3 nucleotides read TGTGCCAGCAGCTTTGGGCCGGGCCAAGCGAGGACTGAAGCTTTCTTT. Translated: CASSFGPGQARTEAFF.

V gene TRBV5-1 combines with J gene TRBJ2-1; 15 bases are a match to TRBD2. J was trimmed by 2 bases and V by 2 bases; bases with no gene match: 5. The CDR3 runs to 18 residues. Germline CDR1 and CDR2: SGHRS and YFSETQ. Here the CDR3 DNA reads TGCGCCAGCAGCTTAGGGACTAGCGGGAGGACACCCTACAATGAGCAGTTCTTC. It is translated as CASSLGTSGRTPYNEQFF.

V usage is TRBV6-6 and J usage is TRBJ2-2, with unresolved D. Germline V gene sequence: CDR1 MNHNY, CDR2 SVGAGI (reference sequence). The CDR3 loop spans 13 amino acids. V lost 8 bases and J 4 bases, leaving 11 bases between the germline ends. CDR3 sequence: CASAQRSTGELFF. The CDR3 nucleotides are TGTGCCAGCGCCCAGAGATCCACCGGGGAGCTGTTTTTT.

This chain uses TRBV13 with TRBJ2-7, with D possibly being TRBD1 or TRBD2 (6 bases each). The V end was cut by 2 bases, the J end by 0 bases, with 14 bases between. Per germline, CDR1 PRHDT and CDR2 FYEKMQ (reference sequence). The CDR3 is 16 residues long. The CDR3 coding sequence is TGTGCCAGCAGCTTAAGGGGGGAAGCGGTCTCCTACGAGCAGTACTTC. It translates to CASSLRGEAVSYEQYF. Looking up the rest from reference TRBV13 and TRBJ2-7 gives the full variable domain: AAGVIQSPRHLIKEKRETATLKCYPIPRHDTVYWYQQGPGQDPQFLISFYEKMQSDKGSIPDRFSAQQFSDYHSELNMSSLELGDSALYFCASSLRGEAVSYEQYFGPGTRLTVT.

The chain links TRBV6-1 to TRBJ1-1, with D tentatively TRBD1 (6 bases). The CDR3 sequence is 19 residues long. Germline V gives CDR1 MNHNS, CDR2 SASEGT. Trimming removed 3 bases at V and 5 bases at J, with 28 bases between. Here the CDR3 reads CASSDLLGRGAARETEAFF. CDR3 nucleotide sequence: TGTGCCAGCAGTGACCTATTAGGTCGGGGGGCGGCGAGAGAAACTGAAGCTTTCTTT.

The chain uses TRBV10-3 and TRBJ2-1, with D possibly TRBD2 on 6 matching bases. The V and J ends lost 0 bases and 4 bases respectively, with 13 bases between them. The CDR3 consists of 16 residues. Germline CDR1 reads ENHRY; CDR2 reads SYGVKD. The CDR3 spells CAISESIGGAYNEQFF. The DNA of the CDR3 is TGTGCCATCAGTGAGTCGATCGGGGGAGCGTACAATGAGCAGTTCTTC.

V is TRBV2 and J is TRBJ2-5; 7 bases are shared with TRBD1. The ends lost 6 bases at V and 3 bases at J; junction bases unmatched: 22. Per germline, CDR1 SNHLY and CDR2 FYNNEI. The CDR3 is 19 amino acids. This CDR3 reads CASRLGPDRVHFRKETQYF. The CDR3 nucleotides are TGTGCCAGCAGACTTGGGCCCGACAGGGTTCATTTTCGGAAAGAGACCCAGTACTTC.

V gene TRBV27 combines with J gene TRBJ2-1; TRBD2 agrees at 7 bases. The CDR3 has 12 amino acids. Germline lookup yields CDR1 MNHEY and CDR2 SMNVEV (reference sequence). The junction had 3 bases not matched to a gene; V was cut back by 6 bases and J by 7 bases. The CDR3 is CASRRGGNEQFF. DNA of the CDR3: TGTGCCAGCAGACGCGGGGGTAATGAGCAGTTCTTC.

About this clone: This sample also contains other DNA sequences that code for the same CDR3. This rearrangement joins TRBV11-2 to TRBJ2-1, with no clear D. Germline-derived CDR1 and CDR2 are SGHAT and FQNNGV. V lost 5 bases and J lost 7, with 9 bases in between. The CDR3 is 12 residues long. The CDR3 region is CASSPTNNEQFF. The DNA for the CDR3 is TGTGCCAGCAGCCCCACAAATAATGAGCAGTTCTTC.

As DNA, the CDR3 is TGCGCCAGCAGCACTCATACGGACAGGGAGATTGGTAGCTACACCTTC. It translates to CASSTHTDREIGSYTF. The V call is TRBV5-1, the J call TRBJ1-2; 8 positions match TRBD1. Trimming cost V 4 bases and J 9 bases; bases outside gene matches: 17. Germline V gives CDR1 SGHRS, CDR2 YFSETQ. The CDR3 has 16 amino acids.

The rearrangement joins TRBV7-2 to TRBJ2-1; no firm D call. This CDR3 is built from 14 residues. The germline V and J ends were trimmed by 5 bases and 3 bases, with 11 bases remaining between them. Germline V CDR1 and CDR2: SGHTA, FQGNSA. The chain's CDR3 is CASSHMGIYNEQFF. The CDR3 DNA follows: TGTGCCAGCAGCCACATGGGGATCTACAATGAGCAGTTCTTC.

This clone appeared a single time. V and J are TRBV7-2 and TRBJ2-7; TRBD1 matches at 7 bases. Looked up from germline, CDR1 is SGHTA and CDR2 is FQGNSA. CDR3 length equals 18 residues. V lost 5 bases to trimming and J lost 3 bases; unmatched junction nucleotides: 19. CDR3 sequence: CASSPLEGAETGSYEQYF. CDR3 nucleotides: TGTGCCAGCAGCCCCCTAGAGGGGGCCGAGACAGGGAGCTACGAGCAGTACTTC.

This clone was seen once. The chain joins TRBV7-8 to TRBJ2-2; D remains ambiguous. The CDR3 loop spans 11 amino acids. Germline V gene lookup returns CDR1 SGHVS and CDR2 FQNEAQ. The germline V and J ends were trimmed by 8 bases and 6 bases, with 7 bases remaining between them. The CDR3 DNA reads TGTGCCAGCTCGGAAGCCGGGGAGCTGTTTTTT. This gives the protein CASSEAGELFF.

The chain is built from TRBV5-1 and TRBJ2-7; D may be TRBD1 (6 bases). Looked up from germline, CDR1 is SGHRS and CDR2 is YFSETQ. V was shortened by 2 bases and J by 2 bases, with 8 bases between the two germline ends. This CDR3 comprises 13 residues. CDR3 sequence: CASSFGTTYEQYF. CDR3 nucleotides: TGCGCCAGCAGCTTCGGGACAACCTACGAGCAGTACTTC.

The rearrangement uses TRBV29-1 and TRBJ2-1; 8 nucleotides match TRBD2. The CDR3 is 11 residues long. Germline V gives CDR1 SQVTM, CDR2 ANQGSEA. The J segment lost 9 bases and the V segment lost 7 bases, leaving 5 bases of the junction unmatched. CDR3 bases: TGCAGCGATTCCCGGGGGGGTGAGCAGTTCTTC. As protein: CSDSRGGEQFF.

The gene calls are TRBV11-2 and TRBJ2-5; D remains unclear. The DNA end is a closer match to TRBJ2-7, so the J assignment may be wrong. The CDR3 totals 13 residues. Per the germline V gene, CDR1 is SGHAT and CDR2 is FQNNGV. The CDR3 spells CASSLFGGYEQYF. CDR3 nucleotides: TGTGCCAGCAGCTTATTTGGTGGTTACGAGCAGTACTTC.

The V gene is TRBV27, the J gene TRBJ2-7; unclear D gene. The CDR3 is 16 amino acids. The germline V gene has CDR1 MNHEY and CDR2 SMNVEV (reference sequence). The V and J ends lost 6 bases and 7 bases respectively, with 25 bases between them. The CDR3 sequence is CASSQPTGDLLLEQYF. The CDR3 DNA sequence: TGTGCCAGCAGCCAACCCACCGGCGACTTACTACTAGAGCAGTACTTC.